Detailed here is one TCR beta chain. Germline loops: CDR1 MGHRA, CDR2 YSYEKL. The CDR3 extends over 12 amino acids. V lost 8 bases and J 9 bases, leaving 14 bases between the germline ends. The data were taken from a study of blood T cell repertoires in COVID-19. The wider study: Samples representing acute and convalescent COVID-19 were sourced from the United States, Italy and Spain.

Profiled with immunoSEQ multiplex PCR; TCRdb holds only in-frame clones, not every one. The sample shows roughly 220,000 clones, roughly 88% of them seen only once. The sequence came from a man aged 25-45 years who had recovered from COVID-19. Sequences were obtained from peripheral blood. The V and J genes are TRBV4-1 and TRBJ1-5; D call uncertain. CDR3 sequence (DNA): TGCGCCAGCTCTACCCCCGGGAGGCCCCAGCATTTT. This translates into CASSTPGRPQHF.